Following are 3 T cell receptor beta chains from one sample sequenced in a study of CD8 T cells in ankylosing spondylitis. TCRdb re-called the 5' RACE reads with MiXCR, one entry per CDR3 protein. This table has around 150,000 distinct CDR3 sequences, roughly 11% appearing once. Sequences were obtained from blood, either unsorted or a sorted T cell fraction (not recorded which). These receptors came from a female donor with ankylosing spondylitis or in good health (not recorded which).

This chain uses TRBV7-9 with TRBJ1-6; D uncertain. Trimming left V 5 bases short and J 9 bases short, with 17 bases between. This CDR3 has 15 residues. Germline assignment: CDR1 SEHNR and CDR2 FQNEAQ (reference sequence). This CDR3 is CASSINRESSSPLHF. CDR3 DNA sequence: TGTGCCAGCAGCATCAACAGAGAGTCCTCTTCACCCCTCCACTTT.

This clonotype was observed at least ten times. The chain carries TRBV18 and TRBJ2-6, with D perhaps TRBD1 (6 bases). Germline loops: CDR1 KGHSH, CDR2 LQKENI. The CDR3 length is 17 residues. The V end was cut by 3 bases, the J end by 3 bases, with 15 bases between. The CDR3 spells CASSPNSGVGGANVLTF. The CDR3 DNA sequence: TGTGCCAGCTCACCTAATTCAGGGGTTGGTGGGGCCAACGTCCTGACTTTC.

This clonotype occurred many times. The chain employs TRBV5-1 and TRBJ1-2; D unclear. Germline CDR1 reads SGHRS; CDR2 reads YFSETQ. Trimming shortened V by 0 bases and J by 4 bases, and 7 bases separated the two germline ends. The CDR3 has 13 amino acids. The DNA for the CDR3 is TGCGCCAGCAGCTTGGGGTTAAGCTATGGCTACACCTTC. It specifies CASSLGLSYGYTF.